Listed here are 30 T cell receptor beta chains from one sample, sequenced in a study of patients and donors after allogeneic stem cell transplantation. TCRdb reprocessed the RT-PCR reads with MiXCR, giving one entry per CDR3 protein. This sample carries fewer than 60,000 distinct CDR3 sequences, 13% of them seen once, and the ten largest clones take around 30%. Sequencing was done on a sample of blood, either unsorted or a sorted T cell fraction (not recorded which). The origin of the receptors is a human donor who was either an allogeneic HSCT recipient or a stem cell or donor lymphocyte infusion donor (not recorded which). It is not recorded whose cells these are; they may come from a transplant donor.

V is TRBV27 and J is TRBJ2-1, with D possibly TRBD1 on 5 matching bases. V shed 3 bases and J shed 6 bases, with 12 bases lying between them. Germline loops: CDR1 MNHEY, CDR2 SMNVEV (reference sequence). The CDR3 is made up of 14 amino acids. Written as DNA, the CDR3 is TGTGCCAGCAGTTTCTTGCAGGGAAGCAATGAGCAGTTCTTC. Residues: CASSFLQGSNEQFF.

This clonotype was found a few times. Mismatch with germline at one junction end may stem from a read error. This chain uses TRBV2 with TRBJ2-3; 8 bases line up with TRBD2. Per germline, CDR1 SNHLY and CDR2 FYNNEI. CDR3 length: 17 residues. CDR3 nucleotide sequence: TGTGCCAGCCCCCCGGGCTCGGGAGGGTTTAGCAGAGATACGCAGTATTTT. Protein sequence: CASPPGSGGFSRDTQYF.

This clonotype was detected many times. J is TRBJ1-2 and V is TRBV7-9, with D maybe TRBD1 (6 bases). Germline-derived CDR1 and CDR2 are SEHNR and FQNEAQ (reference sequence). The V end was cut by 3 bases, the J end by 7 bases, with 18 bases between. This CDR3 comprises 15 residues. DNA for the CDR3: TGTGCCAGCAGCTTGCAGTCAGGGGCTAATGGTGGCTACACCTTC. Translating gives CASSLQSGANGGYTF.

This clonotype has just a few counts. The chain employs TRBV30 and TRBJ1-1, with 8 bases fitting TRBD1. The CDR3 has 13 amino acids. CDR1 and CDR2 (germline): GTSNPN, SVGIG (reference sequence). Losses at the gene ends were 2 bases for V and 3 bases for J; bases not matched to a gene: 2. CDR3 loop: CAWSPQGDTEAFF. The CDR3 DNA follows: TGTGCCTGGAGTCCACAGGGGGACACTGAAGCTTTCTTT.

The V gene is TRBV21-1, the J gene TRBJ1-5; the table assigns TRBD1, which was not confirmed against the DNA. TRBV21-1 is termed a pseudogene. The CDR3 contains 14 residues. The CDR3 DNA is TGTGCCAGCAGGGGGGGTTTTAGCAATCAGCCCCAGCATTTT. Its protein is CASRGGFSNQPQHF.

This clonotype was observed a handful of times. The chain carries TRBV5-1 and TRBJ2-3; a weak D match, TRBD1 (6 bases). Per germline, CDR1 SGHRS and CDR2 YFSETQ. The CDR3 covers 17 residues. The ends were cut back, 5 bases at V and 2 bases at J, with 21 bases in the middle. The CDR3 protein is CASSWSRGREVTDTQYF. CDR3 in DNA: TGCGCCAGCAGTTGGAGCAGGGGCAGAGAGGTCACAGATACGCAGTATTTT.

This clonotype was detected many times. The chain recombines TRBV20-1 with TRBJ1-5; D not resolved. Per germline, CDR1 DFQATT and CDR2 SNEGSKA (reference sequence). This CDR3 is 16 amino acids long. Between the trimmed V and J ends, which lost 2 bases and 3 bases, there was a span of 17 bases. The CDR3: CSARRVGDTYNQPQHF. CDR3 DNA sequence: TGCAGTGCTAGAAGGGTAGGAGACACCTACAATCAGCCCCAGCATTTT.

This clonotype came up a few times. The CDR3 is CASSLEWGLMTGLLNNEQFF. The CDR3 coding sequence is TGCGCCAGCAGCTTGGAGTGGGGACTCATGACAGGGCTATTAAACAATGAGCAGTTCTTC. The chain recombines TRBV5-1 with TRBJ2-1; a weak D match, TRBD1 (7 bases). This CDR3 is 20 amino acids long. In germline, CDR1 is SGHRS, CDR2 YFSETQ. V was pared by 0 bases and J by 5 bases, with 27 bases between. Full variable domain (rest looked up from reference TRBV5-1 and TRBJ2-1): KAGVTQTPRYLIKTRGQQVTLSCSPISGHRSVSWYQQTPGQGLQFLFEYFSETQRNKGNFPGRFSGRQFSNSRSEMNVSTLELGDSALYLCASSLEWGLMTGLLNNEQFFGPGTRLTVL.

This clonotype was observed a few times. V usage is TRBV20-1 and J usage is TRBJ1-1; D might be TRBD1 (5 bases). The CDR3 extends over 11 amino acids. Trimming pared 6 bases from V and 7 bases from J, leaving 12 bases between. Per germline, CDR1 DFQATT and CDR2 SNEGSKA (reference sequence). This CDR3 reads CSATAGNEAFF. The CDR3 DNA is TGCAGTGCCACCGCAGGGAATGAAGCTTTCTTT.

A few counts support this clonotype. The gene calls are TRBV10-3 and TRBJ2-7; 9 nucleotides line up with TRBD2. This CDR3 contains 14 residues. Trimming cost V 5 bases and J 5 bases; bases outside gene matches: 7. The V gene's germline CDR1 is ENHRY and CDR2 SYGVKD. The CDR3 here is CAISRAGGEDEQYF. DNA of the CDR3: TGTGCCATCAGTCGGGCGGGAGGGGAGGACGAGCAGTACTTC.

Many counts were recorded for this clonotype. The chain recombines TRBV12-3 or TRBV12-4 with TRBJ1-4; D not certain. Trimming cost V 3 bases and J 3 bases, with 8 bases left between them. The CDR3 length is 14 residues. In DNA form, the CDR3 reads TGTGCCAGCAGTTTTCTGTGGGCTAATGAAAAACTGTTTTTT. Translated: CASSFLWANEKLFF.

This clonotype was seen at least ten times. The chain has TRBV12-3 or TRBV12-4 and TRBJ1-3; 7 nucleotides agree with TRBD1. Germline trimming cut 4 bases from V and 4 bases from J; bases unmatched to any gene: 10. The CDR3 is 16 residues long. CDR3: CASSSQRTGPGNTIYF. DNA of the CDR3: TGTGCCAGCAGTTCACAACGGACAGGTCCGGGAAACACCATATATTTT.

This clonotype was seen many times. V is TRBV27 and J is TRBJ2-1; 11 bases match TRBD2. The germline CDR1 and CDR2 sequences are MNHEY and SMNVEV (reference sequence). The J segment lost 1 base and the V segment lost 5 bases, leaving 7 bases of the junction unmatched. CDR3 length: 17 residues. For the CDR3, the DNA is TGTGCCAGCAGTCGACTAGCGGGGAGTATTTCCTACAATGAGCAGTTCTTC. Translated: CASSRLAGSISYNEQFF.

The chain carries TRBV12-3 or TRBV12-4 and TRBJ2-1; a weak D match, TRBD2 (6 bases). Trimming took off 1 base at V and 2 bases at J, with 18 bases between the two ends. CDR3 size: 18 residues. CDR3 DNA sequence: TGTGCCAGCAGTTTAGTAATCCCGGGACTCCTCACCTACAATGAGCAGTTCTTC. This encodes CASSLVIPGLLTYNEQFF.

The genes are TRBV11-2 and TRBJ2-1; 8 bases align to TRBD1. This CDR3 comprises 14 residues. In germline, CDR1 is SGHAT, CDR2 FQNNGV. The trim removed 5 bases at V and 15 bases at J, leaving 15 bases unmatched. The chain's CDR3 is CASSPRYWTGLSFF. The DNA of the CDR3 is TGTGCCAGCAGCCCCCGATATTGGACAGGGCTATCGTTCTTC.

This clonotype was recorded at least ten times. The CDR3 nucleotides are TGTGCCAGCAGTTACGGGGGGACGGATTCCTACGAGCAGTACTTC. Protein: CASSYGGTDSYEQYF. V gene TRBV6-5 combines with J gene TRBJ2-7; a possible D gene is TRBD2 (6 bases). Germline lookup yields CDR1 MNHEY and CDR2 SVGAGI. The length of the CDR3 is 15 residues. Trimming removed 2 bases from V and 1 base from J, with 12 bases in between.

This clonotype appeared many times. This chain connects TRBV4-2 to TRBJ1-2; no definite D call. Deletions cut 0 bases from V and 4 bases from J, with 3 bases between. Germline-derived CDR1 and CDR2 are LGHNA and YNFKEQ. The CDR3 has 12 residues. CDR3 in DNA: TGTGCCAGCAGCCAAGACGTCTATGGCTACACCTTC. Amino acid sequence: CASSQDVYGYTF.

The V and J genes are TRBV12-3 or TRBV12-4 and TRBJ1-6; D is possibly TRBD1 (6 bases). The CDR3 is made up of 14 amino acids. V shed 6 bases and J shed 13 bases, with 19 bases lying between them. The CDR3 region is CASRPGQLFYPLHF. The CDR3 DNA reads TGTGCCAGCAGACCAGGACAGTTGTTTTACCCCCTCCACTTT.

This clonotype was counted many times. The gene calls are TRBV15 and TRBJ1-1, with D perhaps TRBD1 (5 bases). Trimming shortened V by 3 bases and J by 3 bases, and 8 bases separated the two germline ends. Germline V lookup: CDR1 LNHNV, CDR2 YYDKDF (reference sequence). The CDR3 runs to 13 residues. CDR3 region: CATSSDSDTEAFF. CDR3 DNA: TGTGCCACCAGCAGCGACAGCGACACTGAAGCTTTCTTT. Using reference TRBV15 and TRBJ1-1 for the parts outside the CDR3, the full variable domain is DAMVIQNPRYQVTQFGKPVTLSCSQTLNHNVMYWYQQKSSQAPKLLFHYYDKDFNNEADTPDNFQSRRPNTSFCFLDIRSPGLGDTAMYLCATSSDSDTEAFFGQGTRLTVV.

For this clonotype: Mismatch with germline at one junction end may stem from a read error. The chain couples TRBV12-3 or TRBV12-4 to TRBJ2-3, with TRBD1 matching over 7 bases. The CDR3 is 15 amino acids. For the CDR3, the DNA is TGTGCCAGCAGTTTGGTGACAACAGGGGCAGATACGCAGAATTTT. Translating gives CASSLVTTGADTQNF.

This clonotype has more than one count but fewer than ten. The chain carries TRBV20-1 and TRBJ2-1; 9 bases map to TRBD2. The CDR3 covers 14 residues. Germline trimming cut 5 bases from V and 4 bases from J; bases unmatched to any gene: 6. In germline, CDR1 is DFQATT, CDR2 SNEGSKA (reference sequence). The chain's CDR3 is CSAERLAGYNEQFF. In DNA form, the CDR3 reads TGCAGTGCTGAGAGGCTAGCGGGGTACAATGAGCAGTTCTTC.

This chain joins TRBV4-1 and TRBJ2-3, with TRBD2 as a possible D gene (5 bases). The CDR3 has 14 residues. Deletions cut 1 base from V and 1 base from J, with 6 bases between. Germline CDR1 and CDR2: MGHRA and YSYEKL. The CDR3 loop reads CASSQVGGTDTQYF. The CDR3 bases are TGCGCCAGCAGCCAAGTCGGGGGCACAGATACGCAGTATTTT.

Sample share makes this clonotype large. The chain is built from TRBV9 and TRBJ1-1, with a weak D call TRBD1 (6 bases). From germline, CDR1 is SGDLS and CDR2 YYNGEE. The CDR3 extends over 15 amino acids. V lost 0 bases to trimming and J lost 6 bases, with 15 bases between them. In DNA form, the CDR3 reads TGTGCCAGCAGCGTAGCTACAGGGATGATGGCTGAAGCTTTCTTT. This gives the protein CASSVATGMMAEAFF.

This clonotype was counted ten times or more. The chain uses TRBV12-3 or TRBV12-4 and TRBJ1-3; D not resolved. The CDR3 is made up of 14 amino acids. V was trimmed by 3 bases and J by 4 bases, leaving 10 bases between them. The CDR3: CASSFLGSGNTIYF. Written as DNA, the CDR3 is TGTGCCAGCAGTTTCTTAGGGAGCGGAAACACCATATATTTT.

The J gene is TRBJ2-1, the V gene TRBV11-3; either TRBD1 or TRBD2 may fit D (5 bases each). Germline V gene sequence: CDR1 SGHNT, CDR2 YENEEA. CDR3 length equals 15 residues. Trimming stripped 1 base from V and 7 bases from J, with 14 bases between. The CDR3 nucleotides are TGTGCCAGCAGCTTAGGTCAGGGAGTCCTGAATGAGCAGTTCTTC. As protein: CASSLGQGVLNEQFF.

The sample holds a few counts of this clonotype. V usage is TRBV4-1 and J usage is TRBJ2-7, with a weak D call TRBD1 (6 bases). Germline V gene lookup returns CDR1 MGHRA and CDR2 YSYEKL. Trimming stripped 2 bases from V and 0 bases from J, with 11 bases between. CDR3 size: 15 residues. The CDR3 sequence: CASSQLRDNSYEQYF. CDR3 coding DNA: TGCGCCAGCAGCCAACTCCGGGACAACTCCTACGAGCAGTACTTC.

In this sample, this clonotype turned up a few times. The V call is TRBV5-1, the J call TRBJ1-1; TRBD1 is a possible D gene (6 bases). The V gene lost 3 bases and the J gene lost 7 bases, with 13 bases spanning the gap. Germline loops: CDR1 SGHRS, CDR2 YFSETQ. This CDR3 has 13 residues. CDR3 sequence reads: CASSSDRQVEAFF. CDR3 sequence (DNA): TGCGCCAGCAGCTCGGATCGACAGGTTGAAGCTTTCTTT. The full variable domain, with the rest looked up from reference TRBV5-1 and TRBJ1-1, is KAGVTQTPRYLIKTRGQQVTLSCSPISGHRSVSWYQQTPGQGLQFLFEYFSETQRNKGNFPGRFSGRQFSNSRSEMNVSTLELGDSALYLCASSSDRQVEAFFGQGTRLTVV.

This clonotype has just a few counts. The chain recombines TRBV12-3 or TRBV12-4 with TRBJ2-1, with TRBD2 as a possible D gene (6 bases). The V gene lost 2 bases and the J gene lost 4 bases, with 12 bases spanning the gap. The CDR3 totals 15 residues. The CDR3: CASSLRIAEYNEQFF. CDR3 sequence (DNA): TGTGCCAGCAGTTTAAGGATAGCGGAGTACAATGAGCAGTTCTTC.

The chain carries TRBV5-1 and TRBJ2-7; D uncertain. This CDR3 contains 13 residues. V was shortened by 2 bases and J by 3 bases, with 9 bases between the two germline ends. Germline CDR1 reads SGHRS; CDR2 reads YFSETQ. Written as DNA, the CDR3 is TGCGCCAGCAGCTTTGGACGGATCTACGAGCAGTACTTC. It encodes CASSFGRIYEQYF.

The chain couples TRBV2 to TRBJ2-7; maybe TRBD2 (6 bases). Germline V gene lookup returns CDR1 SNHLY and CDR2 FYNNEI. Trimming cost V 3 bases and J 5 bases, with 14 bases left between them. CDR3 length: 14 residues. The chain's CDR3 is CASSEEGLRDEQYF. The CDR3 nucleotides are TGTGCCAGCAGTGAGGAGGGGCTAAGGGACGAGCAGTACTTC.